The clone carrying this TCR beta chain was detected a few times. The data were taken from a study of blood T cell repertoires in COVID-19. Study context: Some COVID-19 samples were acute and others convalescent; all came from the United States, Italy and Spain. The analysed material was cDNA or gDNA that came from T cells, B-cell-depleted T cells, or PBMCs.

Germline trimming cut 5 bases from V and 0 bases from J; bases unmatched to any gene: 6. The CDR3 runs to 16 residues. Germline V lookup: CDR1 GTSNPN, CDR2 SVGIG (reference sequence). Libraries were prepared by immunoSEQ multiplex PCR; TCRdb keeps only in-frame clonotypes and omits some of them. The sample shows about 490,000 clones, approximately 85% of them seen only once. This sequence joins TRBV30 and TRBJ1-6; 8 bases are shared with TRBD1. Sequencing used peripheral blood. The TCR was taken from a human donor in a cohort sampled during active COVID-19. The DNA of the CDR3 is TGTGCCTGGGACGGACAGGGCAGCTCCTATAATTCACCCCTCCACTTT. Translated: CAWDGQGSSYNSPLHF.